The clone carrying this T cell receptor (beta chain) was detected many times. As to time point: newly diagnosed GD, antithyroid drugs for less than 3 months. Generation of the TCR library employed RNA extracted from PBMCs. Arm-PCR of CDR3 regions and iRepertoire HTBI primers were the basis on which TCR beta libraries were built. Original processing notes: Identified segments across samples numbered some 62 TRBV and more than 11 TRBJ. TCRdb reprocessed the multiplex PCR reads via MiXCR and lists one record per CDR3 protein. These V and J calls are TCRdb output, not the study's own analysis. The sample lists 300,000 to 400,000 distinct CDR3 sequences; over 15% were seen once. The entry originates in a study of regulatory T cells in long-lasting Graves disease. CDR1 is MNHNS, CDR2 SASEGT, per germline. The CDR3 sequence is 13 residues long. V was pared by 8 bases and J by 2 bases, with 13 bases between.

Another study also made use of these data, one on T cells in Graves' hyperthyroidism and ophthalmopathy. That report notes: Among clonotypes expanded in thyroid above 0.001, most were also found in blood.

The chain is built from TRBV6-1 and TRBJ2-7, with D unclear. This specimen consisted of peripheral blood mononuclear cells (PBMCs), obtained at new diagnosis, from a patient treated with antithyroid drugs. The clonotype was recovered from a man aged 40-49 years with Graves disease. The CDR3 sequence: CASGPRSPYEQYF. DNA of the CDR3: TGTGCCAGCGGTCCCAGGAGCCCCTACGAGCAGTACTTC.